The TCR beta chain under discussion was sequenced for a study of molecular identifiers for immune sequencing clone quantification. Study as a whole: Sequencing covered four of five parts into which replicate RNA from about 20,000 or 100,000 naive CD8 cells was split.

Previously reported methods and listed TCR primers produced the bulk TCR libraries. TCRdb re-derived calls from the PCR reads in MiXCR, one entry per CDR3 protein. The sample comprises about half a million distinct CDR3 sequences, 20% to 25% of which are singletons, and around 0.84% rests with the top ten. CDR3 length equals 14 residues. Germline lookup yields CDR1 GTSNPN and CDR2 SVGIG (reference sequence). Trimming pared 1 base from V and 2 bases from J, leaving 6 bases between. This clonotype was counted only a few times. Sorted cells numbering about 19,000 to 1,100,000, with 10%, 30% or 50% RNA, yielded the naive CD8 libraries. In the sort, naive CD8 T cells were defined as CD8+CD4-CCR7+CD45RA+.

This chain links TRBV30 with TRBJ2-6; possibly TRBD1 for D (6 bases). The material sequenced was naive CD8+ T cells from blood, with Jurkat cell RNA spiked in. Subset defined: FACS-sorted CD8+CD4-CCR7+CD45RA+ naive T cells. This clonotype was obtained from a human donor in good health. Some libraries in this study had Jurkat cell RNA spiked in. The CDR3 nucleotides are TGTGCCTGGAGTGCAGGGGCTGGGGCCAACGTCCTGACTTTC. Translated: CAWSAGAGANVLTF.